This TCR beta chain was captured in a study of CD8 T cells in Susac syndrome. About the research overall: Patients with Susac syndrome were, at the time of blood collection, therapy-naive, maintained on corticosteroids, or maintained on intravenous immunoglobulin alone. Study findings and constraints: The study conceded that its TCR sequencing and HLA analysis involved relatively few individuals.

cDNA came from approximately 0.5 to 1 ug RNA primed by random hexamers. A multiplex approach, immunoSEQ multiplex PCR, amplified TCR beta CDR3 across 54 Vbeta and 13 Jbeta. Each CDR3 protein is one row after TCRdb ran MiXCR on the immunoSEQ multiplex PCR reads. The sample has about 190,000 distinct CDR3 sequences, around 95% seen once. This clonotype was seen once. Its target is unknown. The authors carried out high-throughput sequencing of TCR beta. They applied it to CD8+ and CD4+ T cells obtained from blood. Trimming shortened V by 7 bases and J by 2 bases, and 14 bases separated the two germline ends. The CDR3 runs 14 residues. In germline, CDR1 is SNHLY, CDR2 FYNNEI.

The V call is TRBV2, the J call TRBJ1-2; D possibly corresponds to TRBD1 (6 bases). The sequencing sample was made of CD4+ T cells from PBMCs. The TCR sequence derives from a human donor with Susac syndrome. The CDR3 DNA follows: TGTGCCAGCAAACAGAGGGGGGGGAACTATGGCTACACCTTC. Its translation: CASKQRGGNYGYTF.